This TCR beta chain was documented in a study of T cell responses to AZD1222 COVID-19 vaccine. On the study more broadly: Timing groups of about 4 and about 12 weeks for second doses were pooled.

General study results and limits: As reported, nearly half of all spike-specific TCRs target variant regions that are unmutated. The donors showed a predominance of white British ancestry and of females, with possible underestimation of clonal diversity.

Generated by immunoSEQ multiplex PCR, the TCRdb table keeps only in-frame clones and is missing some. The sample holds approximately 160,000 clones, about 92% seen once. As to this clone: The antigen is undetermined.

The CDR3 sequence is 15 residues long. V lost 0 bases and J lost 0, with 4 bases in between. CDR1 and CDR2 from the germline V gene are SGHRS and YFSETQ. This chain joins TRBV5-1 and TRBJ2-6; D is unresolved. The sequences come from peripheral blood, collected on day 0 of AZD1222 vaccination. The clonotype originates from an adult in good health. Here the CDR3 DNA reads TGCGCCAGCAGCTTGGAAAGCTCTGGGGCCAACGTCCTGACTTTC. As protein: CASSLESSGANVLTF.